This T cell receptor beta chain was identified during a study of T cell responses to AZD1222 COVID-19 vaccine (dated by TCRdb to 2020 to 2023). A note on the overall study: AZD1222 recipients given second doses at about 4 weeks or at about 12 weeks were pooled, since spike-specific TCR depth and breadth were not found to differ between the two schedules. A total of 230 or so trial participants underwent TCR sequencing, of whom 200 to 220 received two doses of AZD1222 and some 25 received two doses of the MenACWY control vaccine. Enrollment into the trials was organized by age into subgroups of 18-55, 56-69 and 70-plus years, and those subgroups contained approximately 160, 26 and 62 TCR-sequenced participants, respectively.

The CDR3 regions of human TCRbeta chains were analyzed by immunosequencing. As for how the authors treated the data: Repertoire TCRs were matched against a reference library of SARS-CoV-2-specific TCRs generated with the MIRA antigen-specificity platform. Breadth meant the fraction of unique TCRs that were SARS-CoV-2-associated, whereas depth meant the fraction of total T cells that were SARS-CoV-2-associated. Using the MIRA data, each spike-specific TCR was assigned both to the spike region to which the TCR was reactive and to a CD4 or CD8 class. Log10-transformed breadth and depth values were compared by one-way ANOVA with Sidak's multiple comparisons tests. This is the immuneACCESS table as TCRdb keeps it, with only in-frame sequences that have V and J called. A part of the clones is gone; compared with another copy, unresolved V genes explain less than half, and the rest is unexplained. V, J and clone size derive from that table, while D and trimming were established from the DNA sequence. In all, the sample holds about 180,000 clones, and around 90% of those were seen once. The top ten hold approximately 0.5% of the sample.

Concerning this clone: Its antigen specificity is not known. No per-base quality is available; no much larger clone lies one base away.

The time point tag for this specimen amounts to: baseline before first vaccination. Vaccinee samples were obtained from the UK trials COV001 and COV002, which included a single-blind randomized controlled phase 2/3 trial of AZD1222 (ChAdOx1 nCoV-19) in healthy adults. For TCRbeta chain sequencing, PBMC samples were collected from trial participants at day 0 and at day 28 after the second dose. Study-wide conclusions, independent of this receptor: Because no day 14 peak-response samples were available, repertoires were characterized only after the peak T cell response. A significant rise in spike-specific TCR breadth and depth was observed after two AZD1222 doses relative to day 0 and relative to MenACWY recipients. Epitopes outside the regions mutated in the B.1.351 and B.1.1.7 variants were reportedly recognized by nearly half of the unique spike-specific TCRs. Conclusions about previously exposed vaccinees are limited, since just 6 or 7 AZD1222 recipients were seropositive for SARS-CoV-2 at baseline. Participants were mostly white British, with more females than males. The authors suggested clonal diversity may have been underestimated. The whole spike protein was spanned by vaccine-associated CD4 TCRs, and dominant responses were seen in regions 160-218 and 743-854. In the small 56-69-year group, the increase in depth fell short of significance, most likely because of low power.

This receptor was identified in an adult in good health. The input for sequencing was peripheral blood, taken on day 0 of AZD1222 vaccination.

The DNA sequence reads TGTGCCAGCAGGGCCTTTTATGGCTACACCTTC. It encodes CASRAFYGYTF. This chain is built from TRBV27 and TRBJ1-2; the D gene lacks a confident call. The germline V gene (reference sequence) yields MNHEY for CDR1 and SMNVEV for CDR2. The trim is 6 bases for V and 5 bases for J, with a gap of 7 bases between the germline ends. From the cysteine through the phenylalanine, the CDR3 covers 11 amino acids. Only the CDR3 DNA stays, 33 bases, in frame from base 1.